These T cell receptor beta chains were read from a single sample in a study of blood T cell repertoires in COVID-19. Libraries were prepared by immunoSEQ multiplex PCR; TCRdb keeps only in-frame clonotypes and omits some of them. Here the sample spans more than 300,000 clones, about nine tenths being singletons. The sequenced material came from peripheral blood. These receptor sequences come from a woman in her forties or fifties with COVID-19, enrolled during active disease. The CDR3 runs from the conserved cysteine through the conserved F or W. The order of the fields is clone size, J gene, D gene, V gene, CDR3 DNA, CDR3 protein. The D gene is left open where the match is weak. Clone size, where shown, is once, few, many, or a class for clones that have expanded.

size: .; J: TRBJ1-1; D: .; V: TRBV19; DNA: TGTGCCAGTAGTATAGTCTCAGGGGCGGGCACTGAAGCTTTCTTT; CDR3: CASSIVSGAGTEAFF
size: .; J: TRBJ1-6; D: .; V: TRBV6-5; DNA: TGTGCCAGCATTCAAGATCAGGGGAGAAATTCACCCCTCCACTTT; CDR3: CASIQDQGRNSPLHF
size: .; J: TRBJ1-6; D: .; V: TRBV18; DNA: TGTGCCAGCTCACAAAACCCACTGAGCTCCTATAATTCACCCCTCCACTTT; CDR3: CASSQNPLSSYNSPLHF
size: .; J: TRBJ2-7; D: .; V: TRBV12-5; DNA: TGTGCTAGTGGTTTGGTGACAGCCGTCGAGCAGTACTTC; CDR3: CASGLVTAVEQYF
size: .; J: TRBJ2-5; D: TRBD2; V: TRBV11-2; DNA: TGTGCCAGCAGCTTAGATCGCACGGGGGGATACCAAGAGACCCAGTACTTC; CDR3: CASSLDRTGGYQETQYF
size: .; J: TRBJ2-4; D: .; V: TRBV2; DNA: TGTGCCAGCAGTGATCAGGGAACCTTAGCTAAAGCCAAAAACATTCAGTACTTC; CDR3: CASSDQGTLAKAKNIQYF
size: .; J: TRBJ2-2; D: .; V: TRBV2; DNA: TGTGCCAGCAGGGTACTAGAAGGGGGCACCGGGGAGCTGTTTTTT; CDR3: CASRVLEGGTGELFF
size: .; J: TRBJ2-6; D: .; V: TRBV5-1; DNA: TGCGCCAGCAGCTTAGGTCAGATCGGGAGCTCTGGGGCCAACGTCCTGACTTTC; CDR3: CASSLGQIGSSGANVLTF
size: .; J: TRBJ1-6; D: TRBD1; V: TRBV6-1; DNA: TGTGCCAGCAGTGAAGCGCGAGGACAGGCACGGTCACCCCTCCACTTT; CDR3: CASSEARGQARSPLHF
size: .; J: TRBJ1-1; D: TRBD1; V: TRBV7-9; DNA: TGTGCCAGCAGCCCTGGGACAGGAGAAGCTTTCTTT; CDR3: CASSPGTGEAFF
size: .; J: TRBJ2-7; D: TRBD2; V: TRBV29-1; DNA: TGCAGCGTAGCCCCGCAGACTAGCGGAAACTCCTACGAGCAGTACTTC; CDR3: CSVAPQTSGNSYEQYF
size: once; J: TRBJ2-7; D: TRBD2; V: TRBV7-2; DNA: TGTGCCAGCAGCTTAACGGGAGGCTCCTACGAGCAGTACTTC; CDR3: CASSLTGGSYEQYF
size: once; J: TRBJ1-4; D: TRBD1; V: TRBV7-2; DNA: TGTGCCAGCAGCACGCAACAGGGGACAAATGAAAAACTGTTTTTT; CDR3: CASSTQQGTNEKLFF
size: .; J: TRBJ2-2; D: TRBD2; V: TRBV7-9; DNA: TGTGCCAGCAGCTCTGACGCTAGCGGGATAAGGGAGCTGTTTTTT; CDR3: CASSSDASGIRELFF
size: .; J: TRBJ2-7; D: TRBD1; V: TRBV5-1; DNA: TGCGCCAGCAGCCCAGGACAGGGTGGCTACGAGCAGTACTTC; CDR3: CASSPGQGGYEQYF
size: .; J: TRBJ2-2; D: .; V: TRBV5-1; DNA: TGCGCCAGCAGCTTGGCCGGGCAGGGGAGTGGCGGGGAGCTGTTTTTT; CDR3: CASSLAGQGSGGELFF
size: .; J: TRBJ2-7; D: TRBD1; V: TRBV9; DNA: TGTGCCAGCAGCCAAACCGGGACAGGGATTTACGAGCAGTACTTC; CDR3: CASSQTGTGIYEQYF
size: .; J: TRBJ1-5; D: TRBD1; V: TRBV10-3; DNA: TGTGCCATCAGTGAGTCCGGGACAGGGGTTCAGCCCCAGCATTTT; CDR3: CAISESGTGVQPQHF
size: few; J: TRBJ1-3; D: .; V: TRBV7-9; DNA: TGTGCCAGCAGCTGGGGCCCCGGACAGTACTCTGGAAACACCATATATTTT; CDR3: CASSWGPGQYSGNTIYF
size: .; J: TRBJ1-2; D: .; V: TRBV7-9; DNA: TGTGCCAGCAGCTTCGGGACTCATGATGGCTACACCTTC; CDR3: CASSFGTHDGYTF
size: .; J: TRBJ1-5; D: .; V: TRBV19; DNA: TGTGCCAGTAGTCCTACGGCGGGGGATCAGCCCCAGCATTTT; CDR3: CASSPTAGDQPQHF
size: .; J: TRBJ2-7; D: .; V: TRBV5-1; DNA: TGCGCCAGCAGCTTGGGACTTTCCGCCTACGAGCAGTACTTC; CDR3: CASSLGLSAYEQYF
size: .; J: TRBJ2-2; D: .; V: TRBV6-4; DNA: TGTGCCAGCAGTGGACATACCGGGGAGCTGTTTTTT; CDR3: CASSGHTGELFF
size: .; J: TRBJ2-1; D: .; V: TRBV5-1; DNA: TGCGCCAGCAGCCGGGGGAGCTCCTACAATGAGCAGTTCTTC; CDR3: CASSRGSSYNEQFF
size: few; J: TRBJ2-7; D: .; V: TRBV6-1; DNA: TGTGCCAGCAGTGACATCTACGAGCAGTACTTC; CDR3: CASSDIYEQYF
size: .; J: TRBJ2-1; D: TRBD2; V: TRBV4-2; DNA: TGTGCCAGCAGCCAGTCTAGCGGGCTAGGAATCTCCTACAATGAGCAGTTCTTC; CDR3: CASSQSSGLGISYNEQFF
size: .; J: TRBJ2-2; D: .; V: TRBV6-5; DNA: TGTGCCAGCAGATTACGCCAGACAGCCGGGGAGCTGTTTTTT; CDR3: CASRLRQTAGELFF
size: .; J: TRBJ2-6; D: TRBD1; V: TRBV19; DNA: TGTGCCAGTAGGGGGACAGGCCTTTCTGGGGCCAACGTCCTGACTTTC; CDR3: CASRGTGLSGANVLTF
size: .; J: TRBJ2-1; D: TRBD2; V: TRBV7-2; DNA: TGTGCCAGCAGCCCCCGGGGGGACGGGAGATTAAATGAGCAGTTCTTC; CDR3: CASSPRGDGRLNEQFF
size: .; J: TRBJ1-5; D: .; V: TRBV19; DNA: TGTGCCAGTGGAGATGGGGGGGCTCAGCCCCAGCATTTT; CDR3: CASGDGGAQPQHF
size: once; J: TRBJ2-7; D: .; V: TRBV9; DNA: TGTGCCAGCAGCCCTCCCTATGGAGGAAACTACGAGCAGTACTTC; CDR3: CASSPPYGGNYEQYF
size: .; J: TRBJ2-7; D: TRBD1; V: TRBV7-3; DNA: TGTGCCAGCAGCACCCGCCCGGGACAGGGTAACGAGCAGTACTTC; CDR3: CASSTRPGQGNEQYF
size: .; J: TRBJ2-7; D: TRBD2; V: TRBV19; DNA: TGTGCCAGTAGTCCGACGCCAGGACAGAGAATTTTCGGCGGGGGGACTTGGGAGCAGTACTTC; CDR3: CASSPTPGQRIFGGGTWEQYF
size: .; J: TRBJ2-1; D: .; V: TRBV6-5; DNA: TGTGCCAGCGCCCCCGGGACACGGATGGAGTATGAGCAGTTCTTC; CDR3: CASAPGTRMEYEQFF
size: .; J: TRBJ1-5; D: TRBD1; V: TRBV6-6; DNA: TGTGCCAGCAGACCCTCGACAGGGATTCAGCCCCAGCATTTT; CDR3: CASRPSTGIQPQHF
size: .; J: TRBJ2-7; D: TRBD2; V: TRBV9; DNA: TGTGCCAGCAGCGTACGGAACGGGAGGGCCGAATGGTCCTCCTACGAGCAGTACTTC; CDR3: CASSVRNGRAEWSSYEQYF
size: .; J: TRBJ2-4; D: TRBD2; V: TRBV18; DNA: TGTGCCAGCTCACCCCCGGGAGGCAACATTCAGTACTTC; CDR3: CASSPPGGNIQYF
size: .; J: TRBJ2-2; D: .; V: TRBV11-2; DNA: TGTGCCAGCAGCTTCACAAACACCGGGGAGCTGTTTTTT; CDR3: CASSFTNTGELFF
size: .; J: TRBJ1-5; D: .; V: TRBV9; DNA: TGTGCCAGCAGCGTAGGGGGGGGCGCTCAGCCCCAGCATTTT; CDR3: CASSVGGGAQPQHF
size: .; J: TRBJ1-2; D: TRBD1; V: TRBV11-3; DNA: TGTGCCAGCAGCTTTGGGGACAGGGATGTCTATGGCTACACCTTC; CDR3: CASSFGDRDVYGYTF
size: few; J: TRBJ1-6; D: TRBD1; V: TRBV5-4; DNA: TGTGCCAGCAGCTCTGACAGGGGCACCTATAATTCACCCCTCCACTTT; CDR3: CASSSDRGTYNSPLHF
size: .; J: TRBJ1-2; D: .; V: TRBV10-1; DNA: TGCGCCAGCAGTGAGTCAAATCCCCTCCCAGGGCGCAACTATGGCTACACCTTC; CDR3: CASSESNPLPGRNYGYTF
size: .; J: TRBJ2-6; D: .; V: TRBV6-1; DNA: TGTGCCAGCAGTGACAGTTCGTACGGGGCCAACGTCCTGACTTTC; CDR3: CASSDSSYGANVLTF
size: few; J: TRBJ1-5; D: .; V: TRBV6-2/TRBV6-3; DNA: TGTGCCAGCAGTTACTCGGGGCAGCGAGACAATCAGCCCCAGCATTTT; CDR3: CASSYSGQRDNQPQHF
size: .; J: TRBJ1-2; D: .; V: TRBV7-2; DNA: TGTGCCAGCGGCCAAGGGGGATTCTATGGCTACACCTTC; CDR3: CASGQGGFYGYTF
size: few; J: TRBJ1-1; D: TRBD1; V: TRBV6-5; DNA: TGTGCCAGCCCGACAGGGAGAGGGACCACTGAAGCTTTCTTT; CDR3: CASPTGRGTTEAFF